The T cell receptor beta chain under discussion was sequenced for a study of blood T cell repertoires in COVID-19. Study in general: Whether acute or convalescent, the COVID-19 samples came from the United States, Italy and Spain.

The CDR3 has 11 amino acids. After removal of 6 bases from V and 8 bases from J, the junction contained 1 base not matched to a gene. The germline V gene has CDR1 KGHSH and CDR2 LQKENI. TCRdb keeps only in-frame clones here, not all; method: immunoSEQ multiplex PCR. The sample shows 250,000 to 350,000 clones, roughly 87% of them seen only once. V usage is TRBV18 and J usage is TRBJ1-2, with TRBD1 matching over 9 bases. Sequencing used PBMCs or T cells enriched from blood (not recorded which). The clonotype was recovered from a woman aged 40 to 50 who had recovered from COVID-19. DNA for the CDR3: TGTGCCAGCTCCGGGACAGGGGGCTACACCTTC. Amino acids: CASSGTGGYTF.